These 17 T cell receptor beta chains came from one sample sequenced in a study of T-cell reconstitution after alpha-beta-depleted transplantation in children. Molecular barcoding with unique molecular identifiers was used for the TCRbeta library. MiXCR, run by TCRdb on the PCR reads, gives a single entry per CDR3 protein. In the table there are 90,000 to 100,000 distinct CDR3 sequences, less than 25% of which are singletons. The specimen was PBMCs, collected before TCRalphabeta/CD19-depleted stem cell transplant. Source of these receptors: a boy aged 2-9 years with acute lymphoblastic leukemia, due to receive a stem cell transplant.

The CDR3 region is CAISEGQEPYTDTQYF. The CDR3 DNA is TGTGCCATCAGTGAGGGACAGGAGCCTTACACAGATACGCAGTATTTT. This chain uses TRBV10-3 with TRBJ2-3; 7 positions agree with TRBD1. CDR1 and CDR2 (germline): ENHRY, SYGVKD. The J segment lost 2 bases and the V segment lost 2 bases, leaving 7 bases of the junction unmatched. The CDR3 has 16 amino acids.

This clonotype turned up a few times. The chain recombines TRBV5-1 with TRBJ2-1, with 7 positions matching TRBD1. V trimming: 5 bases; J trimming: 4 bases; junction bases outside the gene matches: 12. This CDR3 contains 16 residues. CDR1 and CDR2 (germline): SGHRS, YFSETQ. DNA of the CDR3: TGCGCCAGCAGGCCCCCATCGGGACAGCATTACAATGAGCAGTTCTTC. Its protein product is CASRPPSGQHYNEQFF.

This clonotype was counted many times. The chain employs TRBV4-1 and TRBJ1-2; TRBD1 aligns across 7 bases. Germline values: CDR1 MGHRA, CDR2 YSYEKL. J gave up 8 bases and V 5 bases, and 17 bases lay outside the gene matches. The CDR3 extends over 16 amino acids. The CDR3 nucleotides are TGCGCCAGCAGCTTTACCGGGACAGATCACCGGGGAGGCTACACCTTC. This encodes CASSFTGTDHRGGYTF.

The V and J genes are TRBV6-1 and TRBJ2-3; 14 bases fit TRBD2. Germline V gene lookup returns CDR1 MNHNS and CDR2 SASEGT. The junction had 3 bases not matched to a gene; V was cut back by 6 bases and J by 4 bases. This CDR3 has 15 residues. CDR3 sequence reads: CASREGLAGADTQYF. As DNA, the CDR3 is TGTGCCAGCAGGGAGGGACTAGCGGGGGCAGATACGCAGTATTTT.

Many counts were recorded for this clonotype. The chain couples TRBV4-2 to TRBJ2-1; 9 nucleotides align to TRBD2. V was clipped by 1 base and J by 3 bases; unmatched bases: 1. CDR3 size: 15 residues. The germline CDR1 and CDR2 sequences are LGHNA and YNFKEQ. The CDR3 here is CASSQGLADYNEQFF. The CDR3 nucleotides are TGTGCCAGCAGCCAAGGACTAGCGGACTACAATGAGCAGTTCTTC.

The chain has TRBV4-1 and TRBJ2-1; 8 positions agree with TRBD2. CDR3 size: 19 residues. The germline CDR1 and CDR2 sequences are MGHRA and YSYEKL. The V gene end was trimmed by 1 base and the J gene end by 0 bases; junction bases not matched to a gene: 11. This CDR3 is CASSQVTSGGPSSYNEQFF. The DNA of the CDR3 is TGCGCCAGCAGCCAAGTAACTAGCGGAGGGCCGAGCTCCTACAATGAGCAGTTCTTC.

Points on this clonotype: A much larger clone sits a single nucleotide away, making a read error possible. CDR3 amino acids: CDSSLDTGGGNEQFF. The CDR3 nucleotides read TGTGACAGCAGTTTAGATACAGGCGGTGGCAATGAGCAGTTCTTC. The chain couples TRBV12-3 or TRBV12-4 to TRBJ2-1; a possible D gene is TRBD1 (5 bases). The CDR3 is 15 amino acids.

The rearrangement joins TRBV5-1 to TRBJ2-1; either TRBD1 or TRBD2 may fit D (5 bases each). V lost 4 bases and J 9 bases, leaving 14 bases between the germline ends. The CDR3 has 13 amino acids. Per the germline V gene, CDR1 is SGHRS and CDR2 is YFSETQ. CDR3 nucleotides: TGCGCCAGCAGCACGTGGGGTGGGGGTGAGCAGTTCTTC. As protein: CASSTWGGGEQFF.

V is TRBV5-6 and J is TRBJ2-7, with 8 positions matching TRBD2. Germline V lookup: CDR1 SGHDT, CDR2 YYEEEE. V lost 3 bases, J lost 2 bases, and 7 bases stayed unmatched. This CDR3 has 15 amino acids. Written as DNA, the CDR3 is TGTGCCAGCAGCTCCGGGACTAGGGATGCCTACGAGCAGTACTTC. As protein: CASSSGTRDAYEQYF.

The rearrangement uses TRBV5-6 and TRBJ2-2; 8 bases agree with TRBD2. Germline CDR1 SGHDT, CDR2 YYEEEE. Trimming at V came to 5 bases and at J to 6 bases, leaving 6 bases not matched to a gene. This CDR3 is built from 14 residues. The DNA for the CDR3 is TGTGCCAGCAGTACTAGCGGAGGCCCCGGGGAGCTGTTTTTT. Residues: CASSTSGGPGELFF.

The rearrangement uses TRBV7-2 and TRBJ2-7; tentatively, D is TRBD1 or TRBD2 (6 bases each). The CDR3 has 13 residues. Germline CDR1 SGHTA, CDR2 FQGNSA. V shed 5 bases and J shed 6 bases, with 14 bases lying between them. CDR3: CASSLGKGGEQYF. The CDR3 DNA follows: TGTGCCAGCAGCCTCGGGAAGGGGGGCGAGCAGTACTTC.

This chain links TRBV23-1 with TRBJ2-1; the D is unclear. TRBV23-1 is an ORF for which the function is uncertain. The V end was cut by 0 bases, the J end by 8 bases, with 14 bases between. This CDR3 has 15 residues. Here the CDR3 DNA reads TGCGCCAGCAGTCAATCGCGGCGTCCACCGGATGAGCAGTTCTTC. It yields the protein CASSQSRRPPDEQFF.

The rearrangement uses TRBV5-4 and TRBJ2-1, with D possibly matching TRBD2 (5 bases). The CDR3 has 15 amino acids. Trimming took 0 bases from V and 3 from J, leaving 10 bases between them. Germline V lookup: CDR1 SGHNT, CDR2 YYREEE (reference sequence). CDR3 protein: CASSLENRGYNEQFF. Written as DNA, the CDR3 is TGTGCCAGCAGCTTGGAGAATCGGGGCTACAATGAGCAGTTCTTC.

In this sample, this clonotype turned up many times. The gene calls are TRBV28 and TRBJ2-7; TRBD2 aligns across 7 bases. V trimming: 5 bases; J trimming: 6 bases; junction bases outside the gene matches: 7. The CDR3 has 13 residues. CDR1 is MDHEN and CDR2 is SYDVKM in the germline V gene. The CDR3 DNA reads TGTGCCAGCAGTCCCCTCCGCGGGGGCGAGCAGTACTTC. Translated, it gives CASSPLRGGEQYF.

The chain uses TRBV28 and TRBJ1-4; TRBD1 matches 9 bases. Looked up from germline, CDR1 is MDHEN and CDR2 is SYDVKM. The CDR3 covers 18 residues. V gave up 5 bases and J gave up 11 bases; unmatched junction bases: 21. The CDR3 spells CASSPPGQGHGVKGKLFF. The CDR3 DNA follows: TGTGCCAGCAGTCCCCCGGGACAGGGTCACGGCGTAAAAGGGAAACTGTTTTTT.

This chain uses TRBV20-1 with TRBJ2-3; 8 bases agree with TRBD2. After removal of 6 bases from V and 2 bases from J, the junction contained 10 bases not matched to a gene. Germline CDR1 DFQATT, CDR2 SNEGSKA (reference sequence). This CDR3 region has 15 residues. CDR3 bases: TGCAGTGCCTTACTAGCGGAGGGGTTCACAGATACGCAGTATTTT. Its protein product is CSALLAEGFTDTQYF.

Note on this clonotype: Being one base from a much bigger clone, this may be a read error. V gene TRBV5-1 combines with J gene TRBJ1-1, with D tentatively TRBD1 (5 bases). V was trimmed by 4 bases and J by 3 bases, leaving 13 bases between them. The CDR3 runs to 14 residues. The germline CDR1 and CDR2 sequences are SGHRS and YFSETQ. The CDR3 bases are TGCGCCAGCAGCATCCGGGGACCGGACACTGAAGCTTTCTTT. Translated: CASSIRGPDTEAFF.